This T cell receptor beta chain was sequenced during a study of regulatory T cells in long-lasting Graves disease. Study outcomes and limitations: Small sample size may have lowered accuracy.

Time point: newly diagnosed GD, antithyroid drugs for less than 3 months. From PBMCs, RNA was extracted and then used to make the TCR library. About this clonotype: Its specificity is not known.

Combining iRepertoire HTBI primers with Arm-PCR of CDR3 regions, the authors built TCR beta libraries. TCRdb used MiXCR to reprocess the multiplex PCR reads, holding one entry per CDR3 protein. Of about 400,000 distinct CDR3 sequences detected, about a sixth appear once; the ten largest clones hold 20% to 25%. These same records also appear under a second study, on T cells in Graves' hyperthyroidism and ophthalmopathy. That work adds: Graves' hyperthyroidism is called stable when ophthalmopathy does not progress within 18 months.

The source was peripheral blood mononuclear cells (PBMCs), collected at new diagnosis, from a patient treated with antithyroid drugs. The clonotype was recovered from a woman aged 18-29 years with Graves disease.

In DNA, the CDR3 is TGTGCCAGCAGCTTAATTTCAGGCAGAACCTTTACCGCTGAAGCTTTCTTT. As protein: CASSLISGRTFTAEAFF. The V call is TRBV11-2, the J call TRBJ1-1; the D is unclear. The V end lost 2 bases, the J end lost 6 bases, and 22 bases lay between the germline ends. The germline gives CDR1 SGHAT, CDR2 FQNNGV. The CDR3 has 17 residues. Based on the CDR3 plus reference TRBV11-2 and TRBJ1-1, the full variable domain is EAGVAQSPRYKIIEKRQSVAFWCNPISGHATLYWYQQILGQGPKLLIQFQNNGVVDDSQLPKDRFSAERLKGVDSTLKIQPAKLEDSAVYLCASSLISGRTFTAEAFFGQGTRLTVV.